The rows below give T cell receptor beta chains drawn from one sample of a study of graft-versus-host responses after intestinal transplantation. Data came from immunoSEQ multiplex PCR; TCRdb stores just in-frame clones and leaves some out. Of approximately 100,000 clones in the sample, 86% were seen once. The material was PBMCs, obtained 255 days after intestinal transplant. These receptors were obtained from a human patient who received an intestinal transplant, so some T cells may come from the graft donor. Both conserved end residues are part of each CDR3. D genes are given only for firm matches. Clone size is given for some rows only: seen once, a few or many times, or a class if the clone is expanded.

d_call: TRBD1
v_call: TRBV7-9
j_call: TRBJ1-2
cdr3_length: 14
clone_size: -
cdr3_aa: CASSSQGEGYGYTF
cdr3_nt: TGTGCCAGCAGCTCCCAGGGGGAGGGCTATGGCTACACCTTC

d_call: -
v_call: TRBV10-3
j_call: TRBJ2-7
cdr3_length: 14
clone_size: -
cdr3_aa: CAISGEGRPAEQYF
cdr3_nt: TGTGCCATCAGTGGAGAGGGCCGCCCTGCCGAGCAGTACTTC

d_call: TRBD1
v_call: TRBV7-9
j_call: TRBJ1-5
cdr3_length: 16
clone_size: -
cdr3_aa: CASSPGTASDKQPQHF
cdr3_nt: TGTGCCAGCAGCCCCGGGACAGCAAGTGATAAGCAGCCCCAGCATTTT

d_call: -
v_call: TRBV6-1
j_call: TRBJ1-2
cdr3_length: 11
clone_size: -
cdr3_aa: CASSYVDGYTF
cdr3_nt: TGTGCCAGCAGCTACGTGGATGGCTACACCTTC

d_call: -
v_call: TRBV5-1
j_call: TRBJ2-1
cdr3_length: 13
clone_size: -
cdr3_aa: CASSQGKHDEQFF
cdr3_nt: TGCGCCAGCAGCCAGGGGAAACACGATGAGCAGTTCTTC

d_call: -
v_call: TRBV4-1
j_call: TRBJ1-1
cdr3_length: 14
clone_size: -
cdr3_aa: CASSQDPQDTEAFF
cdr3_nt: TGCGCCAGCAGCCAAGATCCCCAGGACACTGAAGCTTTCTTT

d_call: -
v_call: TRBV5-1
j_call: TRBJ1-5
cdr3_length: 15
clone_size: -
cdr3_aa: CASSLSHEYNQPQHF
cdr3_nt: TGCGCCAGCAGCCTCTCACACGAATACAATCAGCCCCAGCATTTT

d_call: TRBD1
v_call: TRBV5-4
j_call: TRBJ2-5
cdr3_length: 15
clone_size: -
cdr3_aa: CASSSHQGAQETQYF
cdr3_nt: TGTGCCAGCAGCTCCCATCAGGGGGCCCAAGAGACCCAGTACTTC

d_call: -
v_call: TRBV11-2
j_call: TRBJ1-3
cdr3_length: 14
clone_size: -
cdr3_aa: CASSTGNSGNTIYF
cdr3_nt: TGTGCCAGCAGCACAGGGAACTCTGGAAACACCATATATTTT

d_call: -
v_call: TRBV11-2
j_call: TRBJ2-1
cdr3_length: 13
clone_size: -
cdr3_aa: CASSPHYAFEQFF
cdr3_nt: TGTGCCAGCAGCCCCCACTATGCGTTTGAGCAGTTCTTC

d_call: -
v_call: TRBV9
j_call: TRBJ2-5
cdr3_length: 14
clone_size: -
cdr3_aa: CASSVGQGEETQYF
cdr3_nt: TGTGCCAGCAGCGTAGGCCAGGGCGAGGAGACCCAGTACTTC

d_call: -
v_call: TRBV7-9
j_call: TRBJ2-2
cdr3_length: 13
clone_size: -
cdr3_aa: CASSLRNTGELFF
cdr3_nt: TGTGCCAGCAGCTTAAGGAACACCGGGGAGCTGTTTTTT

d_call: TRBD2
v_call: TRBV30
j_call: TRBJ2-4
cdr3_length: 12
clone_size: -
cdr3_aa: CACTSGGNIQYF
cdr3_nt: TGTGCCTGTACTAGCGGGGGGAACATTCAGTACTTC

d_call: TRBD1
v_call: TRBV10-3
j_call: TRBJ1-1
cdr3_length: 13
clone_size: -
cdr3_aa: CAISEGQGLQAFF
cdr3_nt: TGTGCCATCAGTGAGGGACAGGGCCTGCAGGCGTTCTTT

d_call: -
v_call: TRBV9
j_call: TRBJ2-5
cdr3_length: 17
clone_size: -
cdr3_aa: CASSVGAPRPKAETQYF
cdr3_nt: TGTGCCAGCAGCGTAGGGGCTCCCCGTCCCAAGGCAGAGACCCAGTACTTC

d_call: -
v_call: TRBV19
j_call: TRBJ1-1
cdr3_length: 15
clone_size: -
cdr3_aa: CASSIVGGPNTEAFF
cdr3_nt: TGTGCCAGTAGTATAGTTGGGGGCCCGAACACTGAAGCTTTCTTT

d_call: -
v_call: TRBV28
j_call: TRBJ1-2
cdr3_length: 12
clone_size: few
cdr3_aa: CASSWGFGGYTF
cdr3_nt: TGTGCCAGCAGTTGGGGCTTTGGTGGCTACACCTTC

d_call: -
v_call: TRBV20-1
j_call: TRBJ2-3
cdr3_length: 11
clone_size: -
cdr3_aa: CSAFKLDTQYF
cdr3_nt: TGCAGTGCCTTCAAGTTGGATACGCAGTATTTT

d_call: TRBD2
v_call: TRBV6-1
j_call: TRBJ2-3
cdr3_length: 15
clone_size: few
cdr3_aa: CASSEAAGGPDTQYF
cdr3_nt: TGTGCCAGCAGTGAAGCAGCGGGAGGGCCAGATACGCAGTATTTT

d_call: -
v_call: TRBV4-2
j_call: TRBJ1-1
cdr3_length: 13
clone_size: -
cdr3_aa: CASSQEGYAEAFF
cdr3_nt: TGTGCCAGCAGCCAAGAGGGGTACGCTGAAGCTTTCTTT

d_call: TRBD1
v_call: TRBV7-2
j_call: TRBJ1-2
cdr3_length: 15
clone_size: -
cdr3_aa: CASSPGQGNTWGYTF
cdr3_nt: TGTGCCAGCAGCCCGGGACAGGGGAATACCTGGGGCTACACCTTC

d_call: TRBD2
v_call: TRBV6-4
j_call: TRBJ2-5
cdr3_length: 16
clone_size: -
cdr3_aa: CASSDSGLAGGETQYF
cdr3_nt: TGTGCCAGCAGTGACTCGGGACTAGCGGGAGGAGAGACCCAGTACTTC

d_call: TRBD1
v_call: TRBV5-1
j_call: TRBJ1-6
cdr3_length: 14
clone_size: once
cdr3_aa: CASSPGQGHSPLHF
cdr3_nt: TGCGCCAGCAGCCCGGGACAGGGTCATTCACCCCTCCACTTT

d_call: TRBD1
v_call: TRBV18
j_call: TRBJ2-1
cdr3_length: 16
clone_size: -
cdr3_aa: CASSPFGTVNHNEQFF
cdr3_nt: TGTGCCAGCTCACCTTTCGGGACAGTTAACCACAATGAGCAGTTCTTC

d_call: -
v_call: TRBV2
j_call: TRBJ2-5
cdr3_length: 14
clone_size: -
cdr3_aa: CASSEGRLQETQYF
cdr3_nt: TGTGCCAGCAGTGAAGGCAGGCTCCAAGAGACCCAGTACTTC

d_call: TRBD1
v_call: TRBV6-4
j_call: TRBJ1-2
cdr3_length: 15
clone_size: few
cdr3_aa: CASSDSGTGGNGYTF
cdr3_nt: TGTGCCAGCAGTGACTCCGGGACAGGGGGTAATGGCTACACCTTC

d_call: -
v_call: TRBV7-9
j_call: TRBJ2-1
cdr3_length: 14
clone_size: -
cdr3_aa: CASSFGGSYNEQFF
cdr3_nt: TGTGCCAGCAGCTTTGGGGGCTCCTACAATGAGCAGTTCTTC

d_call: -
v_call: TRBV7-8
j_call: TRBJ2-1
cdr3_length: 14
clone_size: -
cdr3_aa: CASSLRLNAAEQFF
cdr3_nt: TGTGCCAGCAGCCTCCGACTGAATGCAGCTGAGCAGTTCTTC

d_call: -
v_call: TRBV6-6
j_call: TRBJ2-3
cdr3_length: 16
clone_size: once
cdr3_aa: CASSPLPGEGTDTQYF
cdr3_nt: TGTGCCAGCAGCCCTCTGCCGGGAGAAGGTACAGATACGCAGTATTTT

d_call: TRBD1
v_call: TRBV28
j_call: TRBJ1-5
cdr3_length: 17
clone_size: -
cdr3_aa: CASSFVFETGGDQPQHF
cdr3_nt: TGTGCCAGCAGTTTTGTCTTTGAGACAGGGGGCGATCAGCCCCAGCATTTT

d_call: -
v_call: TRBV6-1
j_call: TRBJ2-3
cdr3_length: 17
clone_size: once
cdr3_aa: CASSESRASPRGDTQYF
cdr3_nt: TGTGCCAGCAGTGAATCTAGGGCTAGCCCGCGCGGAGATACGCAGTATTTT

d_call: -
v_call: TRBV28
j_call: TRBJ2-1
cdr3_length: 15
clone_size: -
cdr3_aa: CASSTPAVSYNEQFF
cdr3_nt: TGTGCCAGCAGTACACCAGCGGTCTCCTACAATGAGCAGTTCTTC

d_call: TRBD2
v_call: TRBV5-4
j_call: TRBJ2-1
cdr3_length: 15
clone_size: -
cdr3_aa: CASSLGGRTGNEQFF
cdr3_nt: TGTGCCAGCAGCTTGGGCGGGAGGACGGGGAATGAGCAGTTCTTC

d_call: -
v_call: TRBV29-1
j_call: TRBJ2-7
cdr3_length: 16
clone_size: -
cdr3_aa: CSVEGSPGRLPYEQYF
cdr3_nt: TGCAGCGTTGAAGGGAGCCCGGGGCGGCTCCCCTACGAGCAGTACTTC

d_call: TRBD2
v_call: TRBV27
j_call: TRBJ2-1
cdr3_length: 18
clone_size: -
cdr3_aa: CASSLLLAGTSSYNEQFF
cdr3_nt: TGTGCCAGCAGTTTATTACTAGCGGGCACGAGCTCCTACAATGAGCAGTTCTTC

d_call: -
v_call: TRBV9
j_call: TRBJ1-1
cdr3_length: 14
clone_size: -
cdr3_aa: CASSAGQPNTEAFF
cdr3_nt: TGTGCCAGCAGCGCCGGACAGCCGAACACTGAAGCTTTCTTT

d_call: -
v_call: TRBV19
j_call: TRBJ2-3
cdr3_length: 14
clone_size: -
cdr3_aa: CASRVQGFKDTQYF
cdr3_nt: TGTGCCAGTAGGGTACAGGGCTTTAAAGATACGCAGTATTTT

d_call: TRBD2
v_call: TRBV4-1
j_call: TRBJ2-2
cdr3_length: 21
clone_size: -
cdr3_aa: CASSHPSKGGRLAANTGELFF
cdr3_nt: TGCGCCAGCAGCCACCCTTCCAAGGGGGGTAGACTAGCGGCGAACACCGGGGAGCTGTTTTTT

d_call: -
v_call: TRBV6-1
j_call: TRBJ1-2
cdr3_length: 14
clone_size: -
cdr3_aa: CASGVSGEGMARTF
cdr3_nt: TGTGCCAGCGGAGTTTCCGGGGAGGGAATGGCTAGAACCTTC

d_call: TRBD2
v_call: TRBV5-8
j_call: TRBJ2-1
cdr3_length: 17
clone_size: -
cdr3_aa: CASSSGTSGGSGNEQFF
cdr3_nt: TGTGCCAGCAGCTCTGGGACTAGCGGGGGAAGCGGAAATGAGCAGTTCTTC

d_call: -
v_call: TRBV5-4
j_call: TRBJ1-1
cdr3_length: 12
clone_size: -
cdr3_aa: CASSLRGTEAFF
cdr3_nt: TGTGCCAGCAGCTTGCGGGGTACTGAAGCTTTCTTT

d_call: TRBD1
v_call: TRBV7-2
j_call: TRBJ2-3
cdr3_length: 14
clone_size: -
cdr3_aa: CASSLTGGTDTQYF
cdr3_nt: TGTGCCAGCAGCTTAACAGGGGGAACAGATACGCAGTATTTT

d_call: TRBD1
v_call: TRBV5-4
j_call: TRBJ1-1
cdr3_length: 15
clone_size: -
cdr3_aa: CASSLWTGGDTEAFF
cdr3_nt: TGTGCCAGCAGCCTCTGGACAGGGGGCGACACTGAAGCTTTCTTT

d_call: TRBD1
v_call: TRBV5-5
j_call: TRBJ2-2
cdr3_length: 17
clone_size: -
cdr3_aa: CASSLSFGTGYTGELFF
cdr3_nt: TGTGCCAGCAGCTTGTCCTTCGGGACAGGGTACACCGGGGAGCTGTTTTTT

d_call: -
v_call: TRBV7-3
j_call: TRBJ1-2
cdr3_length: 13
clone_size: -
cdr3_aa: CASSLETGYGYTF
cdr3_nt: TGTGCCAGCAGCCTTGAAACAGGCTATGGCTACACCTTC

d_call: -
v_call: TRBV10-2
j_call: TRBJ2-5
cdr3_length: 15
clone_size: -
cdr3_aa: CASSEGAVRGETQYF
cdr3_nt: TGCGCCAGCAGTGAGGGAGCGGTAAGGGGGGAGACCCAGTACTTC

d_call: -
v_call: TRBV4-1
j_call: TRBJ1-3
cdr3_length: 14
clone_size: few
cdr3_aa: CASSQAPDGNTIYF
cdr3_nt: TGCGCCAGCAGCCAAGCTCCCGACGGAAACACCATATATTTT

d_call: -
v_call: TRBV29-1
j_call: TRBJ2-5
cdr3_length: 14
clone_size: -
cdr3_aa: CSVEGQGGQETQYF
cdr3_nt: TGCAGCGTTGAAGGGCAGGGGGGCCAAGAGACCCAGTACTTC

d_call: -
v_call: TRBV7-9
j_call: TRBJ1-4
cdr3_length: 18
clone_size: once
cdr3_aa: CASSLGGRPVGTNEKLFF
cdr3_nt: TGTGCCAGCAGCTTAGGTGGTCGTCCCGTCGGAACTAATGAAAAACTGTTTTTT

d_call: TRBD2
v_call: TRBV9
j_call: TRBJ2-5
cdr3_length: 16
clone_size: once
cdr3_aa: CASSVEGAGVGETQYF
cdr3_nt: TGTGCCAGCAGCGTAGAAGGGGCGGGGGTAGGGGAGACCCAGTACTTC

d_call: -
v_call: TRBV4-1
j_call: TRBJ2-3
cdr3_length: 18
clone_size: -
cdr3_aa: CASSQDPGVGGASDTQYF
cdr3_nt: TGCGCCAGCAGCCAAGATCCAGGGGTGGGGGGCGCCTCAGATACGCAGTATTTT

d_call: -
v_call: TRBV29-1
j_call: TRBJ1-2
cdr3_length: 12
clone_size: once
cdr3_aa: CSVEDVGDGYTF
cdr3_nt: TGCAGCGTTGAAGATGTCGGGGATGGCTACACCTTC